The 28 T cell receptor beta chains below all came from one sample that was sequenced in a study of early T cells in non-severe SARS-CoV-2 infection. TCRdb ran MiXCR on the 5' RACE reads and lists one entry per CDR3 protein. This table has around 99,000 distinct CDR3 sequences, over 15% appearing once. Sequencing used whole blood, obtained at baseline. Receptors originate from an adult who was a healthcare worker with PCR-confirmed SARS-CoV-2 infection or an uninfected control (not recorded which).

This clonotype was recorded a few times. The CDR3 here is CSAKHRADNSPLHF. The CDR3 DNA is TGCAGTGCAAAGCACAGGGCGGATAATTCACCCCTCCACTTT. J is TRBJ1-6 and V is TRBV20-1; tentative D call: TRBD1 (6 bases). V was trimmed by 6 bases and J by 5 bases, leaving 14 bases between them. In germline, CDR1 is DFQATT, CDR2 SNEGSKA (reference sequence). This CDR3 is 14 amino acids long.

The CDR3 loop reads CSVVRTEETQYF. CDR3 in DNA: TGCAGCGTTGTCAGGACAGAAGAGACCCAGTACTTC. The chain uses TRBV29-1 and TRBJ2-5; D might be TRBD1 (6 bases). V lost 4 bases, J lost 3 bases, and 9 bases lay in between. CDR3 length: 12 amino acids. Germline loops: CDR1 SQVTM, CDR2 ANQGSEA.

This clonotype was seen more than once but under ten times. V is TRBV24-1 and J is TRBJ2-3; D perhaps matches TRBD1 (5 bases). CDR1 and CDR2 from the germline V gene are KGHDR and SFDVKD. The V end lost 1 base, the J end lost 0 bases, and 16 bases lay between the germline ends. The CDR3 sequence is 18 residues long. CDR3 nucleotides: TGTGCCACCAGTGATTTTGAGCTCCAGGGAACTAGCACAGATACGCAGTATTTT. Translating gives CATSDFELQGTSTDTQYF.

CDR3 region: CASSLNTGNTIYF. As DNA, the CDR3 is TGTGCCAGCAGCTTGAACACAGGAAACACCATATATTTT. V and J are TRBV7-8 and TRBJ1-3; no firm D call. The CDR3 extends over 13 amino acids. Germline values: CDR1 SGHVS, CDR2 FQNEAQ. V was shortened by 3 bases and J by 4 bases, with 7 bases between the two germline ends. The full variable domain, in which reference TRBV7-8 and TRBJ1-3 provide the parts outside the CDR3, is GAGVSQSPRYKVAKRGQDVALRCDPISGHVSLFWYQQALGQGPEFLTYFQNEAQLDKSGLPSDRFFAERPEGSVSTLKIQRTQQEDSAVYLCASSLNTGNTIYFGEGSWLTVV.

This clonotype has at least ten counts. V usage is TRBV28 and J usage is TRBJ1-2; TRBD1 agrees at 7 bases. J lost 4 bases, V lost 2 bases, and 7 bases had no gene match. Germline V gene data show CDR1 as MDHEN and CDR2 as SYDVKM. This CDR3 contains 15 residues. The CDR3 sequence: CASSLKPGQTYGYTF. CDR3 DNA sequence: TGTGCCAGCAGTTTAAAACCGGGACAGACCTATGGCTACACCTTC.

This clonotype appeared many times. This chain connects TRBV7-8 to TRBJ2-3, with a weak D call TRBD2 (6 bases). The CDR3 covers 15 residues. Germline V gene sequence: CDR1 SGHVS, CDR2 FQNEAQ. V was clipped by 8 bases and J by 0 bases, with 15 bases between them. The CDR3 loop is CASVRDSPSTDTQYF. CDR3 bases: TGTGCCAGCGTAAGGGACTCCCCTAGCACAGATACGCAGTATTTT.

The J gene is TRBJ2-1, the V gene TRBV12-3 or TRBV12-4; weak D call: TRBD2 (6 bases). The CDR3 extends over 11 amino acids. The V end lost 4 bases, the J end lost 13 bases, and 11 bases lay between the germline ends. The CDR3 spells CASSYRTIQFF. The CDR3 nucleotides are TGTGCCAGCAGTTATAGGACTATCCAGTTCTTC.

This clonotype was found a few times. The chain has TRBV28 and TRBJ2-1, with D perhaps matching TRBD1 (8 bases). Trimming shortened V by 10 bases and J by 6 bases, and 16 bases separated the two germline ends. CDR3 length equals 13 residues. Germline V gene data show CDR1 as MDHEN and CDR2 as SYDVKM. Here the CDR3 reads CAINRGRGNEQFF. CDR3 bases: TGTGCCATCAACAGGGGGAGGGGCAATGAGCAGTTCTTC.

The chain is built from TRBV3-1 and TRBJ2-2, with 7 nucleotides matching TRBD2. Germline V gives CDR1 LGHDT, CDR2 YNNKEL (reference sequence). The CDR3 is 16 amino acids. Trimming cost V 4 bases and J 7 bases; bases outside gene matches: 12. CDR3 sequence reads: CASSPVGGSSHGELFF. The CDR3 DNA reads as TGTGCCAGCAGCCCAGTCGGCGGGAGTTCCCACGGGGAGCTGTTTTTT.

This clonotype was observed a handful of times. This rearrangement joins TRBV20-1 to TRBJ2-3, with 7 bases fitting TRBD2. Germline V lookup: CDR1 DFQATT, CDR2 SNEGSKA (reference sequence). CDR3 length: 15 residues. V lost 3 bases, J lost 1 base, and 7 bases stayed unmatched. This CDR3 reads CSARRGRMRTDTQYF. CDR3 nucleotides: TGCAGTGCTAGGCGGGGGAGAATGCGCACAGATACGCAGTATTTT.

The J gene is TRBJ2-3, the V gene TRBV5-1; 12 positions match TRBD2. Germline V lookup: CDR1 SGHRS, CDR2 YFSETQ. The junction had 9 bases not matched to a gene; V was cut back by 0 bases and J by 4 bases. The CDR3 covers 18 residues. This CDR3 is CASSLDLRLAGASDTQYF. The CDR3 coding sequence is TGCGCCAGCAGCTTGGATCTGAGACTAGCGGGAGCGTCAGATACGCAGTATTTT. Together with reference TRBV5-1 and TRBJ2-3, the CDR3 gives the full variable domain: KAGVTQTPRYLIKTRGQQVTLSCSPISGHRSVSWYQQTPGQGLQFLFEYFSETQRNKGNFPGRFSGRQFSNSRSEMNVSTLELGDSALYLCASSLDLRLAGASDTQYFGPGTRLTVL.

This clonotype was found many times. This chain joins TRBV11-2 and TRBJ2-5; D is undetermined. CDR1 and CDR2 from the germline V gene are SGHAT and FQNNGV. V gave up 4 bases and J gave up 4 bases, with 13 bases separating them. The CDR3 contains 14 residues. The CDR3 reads CASSSRVNRETQYF. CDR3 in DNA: TGTGCCAGCAGCTCCCGGGTGAACCGAGAGACCCAGTACTTC.

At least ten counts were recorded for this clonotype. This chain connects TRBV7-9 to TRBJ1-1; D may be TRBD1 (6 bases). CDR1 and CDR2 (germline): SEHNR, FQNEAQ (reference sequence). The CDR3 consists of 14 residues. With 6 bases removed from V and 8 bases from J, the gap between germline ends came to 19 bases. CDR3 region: CASRYSGTLGEAFF. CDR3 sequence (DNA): TGTGCCAGCAGATACAGCGGGACACTAGGGGAAGCTTTCTTT. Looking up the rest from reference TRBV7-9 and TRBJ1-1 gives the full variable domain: DTGVSQNPRHKITKRGQNVTFRCDPISEHNRLYWYRQTLGQGPEFLTYFQNEAQLEKSRLLSDRFSAERPKGSFSTLEIQRTEQGDSAMYLCASRYSGTLGEAFFGQGTRLTVV.

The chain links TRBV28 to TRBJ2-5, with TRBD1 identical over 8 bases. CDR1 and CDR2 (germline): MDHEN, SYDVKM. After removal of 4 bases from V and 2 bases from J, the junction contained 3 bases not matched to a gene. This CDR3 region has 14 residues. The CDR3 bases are TGTGCCAGCAGTTCCCGGACAGGGCAAGAGACCCAGTACTTC. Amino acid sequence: CASSSRTGQETQYF.

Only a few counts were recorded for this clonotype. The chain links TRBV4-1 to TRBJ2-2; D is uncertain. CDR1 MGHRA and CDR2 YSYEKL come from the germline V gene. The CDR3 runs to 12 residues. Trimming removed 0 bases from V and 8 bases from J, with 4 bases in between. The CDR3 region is CASSQDSGELFF. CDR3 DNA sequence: TGCGCCAGCAGCCAAGACTCGGGGGAGCTGTTTTTT.

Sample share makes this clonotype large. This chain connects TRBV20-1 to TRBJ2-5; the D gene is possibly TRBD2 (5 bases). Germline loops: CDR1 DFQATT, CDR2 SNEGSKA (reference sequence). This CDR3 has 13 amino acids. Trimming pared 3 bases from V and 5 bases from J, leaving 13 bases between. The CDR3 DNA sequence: TGCAGTGCTAGGGGCGGAGGCATGGAGACCCAGTACTTC. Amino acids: CSARGGGMETQYF.

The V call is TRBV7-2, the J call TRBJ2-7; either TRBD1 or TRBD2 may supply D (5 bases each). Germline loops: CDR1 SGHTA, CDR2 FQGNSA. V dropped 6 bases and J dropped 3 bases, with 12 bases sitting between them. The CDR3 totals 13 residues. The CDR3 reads CASRKRDHYEQYF. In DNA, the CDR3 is TGTGCCAGCAGGAAACGGGACCACTACGAGCAGTACTTC. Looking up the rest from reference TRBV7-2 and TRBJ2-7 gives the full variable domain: GAGVSQSPSNKVTEKGKDVELRCDPISGHTALYWYRQSLGQGLEFLIYFQGNSAPDKSGLPSDRFSAERTGGSVSTLTIQRTQQEDSAVYLCASRKRDHYEQYFGPGTRLTVT.

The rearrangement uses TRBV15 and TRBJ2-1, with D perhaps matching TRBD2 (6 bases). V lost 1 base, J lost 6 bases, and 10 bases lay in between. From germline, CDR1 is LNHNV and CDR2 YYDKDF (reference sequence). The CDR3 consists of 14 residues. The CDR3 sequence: CATSRAGRANEQFF. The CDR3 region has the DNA TGTGCCACCAGCAGAGCCGGGAGAGCCAATGAGCAGTTCTTC.

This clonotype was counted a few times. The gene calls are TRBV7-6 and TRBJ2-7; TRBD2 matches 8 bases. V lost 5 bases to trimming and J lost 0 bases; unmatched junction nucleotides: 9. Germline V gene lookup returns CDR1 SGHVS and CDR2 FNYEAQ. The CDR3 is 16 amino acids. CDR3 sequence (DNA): TGTGCCAGCAGCCCCCGTCTTGCGGGAGGCTCCTACGAGCAGTACTTC. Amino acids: CASSPRLAGGSYEQYF.

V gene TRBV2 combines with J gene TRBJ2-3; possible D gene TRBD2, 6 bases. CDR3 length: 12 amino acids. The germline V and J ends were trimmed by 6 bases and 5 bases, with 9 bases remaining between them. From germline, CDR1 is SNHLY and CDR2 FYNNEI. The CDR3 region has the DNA TGTGCCAGCAGGGAGGGCCTAGATACGCAGTATTTT. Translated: CASREGLDTQYF.

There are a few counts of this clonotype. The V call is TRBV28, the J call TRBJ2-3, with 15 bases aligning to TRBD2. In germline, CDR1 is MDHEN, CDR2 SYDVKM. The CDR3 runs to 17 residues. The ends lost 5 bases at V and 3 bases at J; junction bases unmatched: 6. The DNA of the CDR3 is TGTGCCAGCAGTCCGGGACTAGCGGGAGGAGGAACAGATACGCAGTATTTT. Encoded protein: CASSPGLAGGGTDTQYF.

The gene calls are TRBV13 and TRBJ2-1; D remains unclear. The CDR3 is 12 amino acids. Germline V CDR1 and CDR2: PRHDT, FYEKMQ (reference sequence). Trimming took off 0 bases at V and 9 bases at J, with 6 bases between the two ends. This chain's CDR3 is CASSLGTGEQFF. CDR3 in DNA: TGTGCCAGCAGCTTAGGGACGGGTGAGCAGTTCTTC.

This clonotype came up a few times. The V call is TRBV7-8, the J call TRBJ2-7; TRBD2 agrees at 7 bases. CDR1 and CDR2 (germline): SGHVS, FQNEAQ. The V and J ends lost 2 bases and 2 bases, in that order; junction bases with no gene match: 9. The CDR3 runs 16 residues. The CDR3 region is CASSLNFGGVTYEQYF. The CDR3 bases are TGTGCCAGCAGCTTAAATTTTGGGGGGGTGACCTACGAGCAGTACTTC.

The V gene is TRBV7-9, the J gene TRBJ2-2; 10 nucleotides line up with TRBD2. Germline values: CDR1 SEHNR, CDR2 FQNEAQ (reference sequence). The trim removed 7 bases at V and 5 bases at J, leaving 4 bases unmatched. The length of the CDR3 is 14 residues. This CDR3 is CASTLAGETGELFF. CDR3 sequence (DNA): TGTGCCAGCACCCTAGCGGGAGAAACCGGGGAGCTGTTTTTT. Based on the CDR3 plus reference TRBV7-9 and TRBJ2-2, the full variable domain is DTGVSQNPRHKITKRGQNVTFRCDPISEHNRLYWYRQTLGQGPEFLTYFQNEAQLEKSRLLSDRFSAERPKGSFSTLEIQRTEQGDSAMYLCASTLAGETGELFFGEGSRLTVL.

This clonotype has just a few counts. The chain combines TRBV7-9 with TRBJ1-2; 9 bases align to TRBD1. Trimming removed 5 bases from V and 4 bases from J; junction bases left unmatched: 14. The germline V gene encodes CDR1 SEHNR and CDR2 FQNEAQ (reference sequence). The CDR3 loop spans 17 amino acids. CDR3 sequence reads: CASSPLGQGQFGYGYTF. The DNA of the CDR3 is TGTGCCAGCAGCCCATTAGGACAGGGGCAATTTGGCTATGGCTACACCTTC. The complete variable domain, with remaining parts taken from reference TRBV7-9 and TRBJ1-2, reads DTGVSQNPRHKITKRGQNVTFRCDPISEHNRLYWYRQTLGQGPEFLTYFQNEAQLEKSRLLSDRFSAERPKGSFSTLEIQRTEQGDSAMYLCASSPLGQGQFGYGYTFGSGTRLTVV.

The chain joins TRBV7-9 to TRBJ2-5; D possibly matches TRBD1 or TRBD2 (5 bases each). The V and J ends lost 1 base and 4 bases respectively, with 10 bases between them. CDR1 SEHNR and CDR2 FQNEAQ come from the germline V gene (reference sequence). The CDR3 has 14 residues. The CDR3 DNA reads TGTGCCAGCAGCTTAGTCGGGACGGGAGAGACCCAGTACTTC. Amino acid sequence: CASSLVGTGETQYF.

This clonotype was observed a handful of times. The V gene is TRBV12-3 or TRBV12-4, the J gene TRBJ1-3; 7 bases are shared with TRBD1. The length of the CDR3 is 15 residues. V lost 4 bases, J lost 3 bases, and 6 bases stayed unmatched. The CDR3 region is CASSSTGVGGNTIYF. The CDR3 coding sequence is TGTGCCAGCAGTTCCACAGGGGTCGGTGGAAACACCATATATTTT.

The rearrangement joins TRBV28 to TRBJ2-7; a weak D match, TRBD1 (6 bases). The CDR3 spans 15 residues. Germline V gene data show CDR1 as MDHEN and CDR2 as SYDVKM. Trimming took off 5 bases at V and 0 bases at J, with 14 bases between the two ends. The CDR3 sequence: CASSRGGKGSYEQYF. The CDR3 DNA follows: TGTGCCAGCAGTCGTGGGGGCAAGGGCTCCTACGAGCAGTACTTC.